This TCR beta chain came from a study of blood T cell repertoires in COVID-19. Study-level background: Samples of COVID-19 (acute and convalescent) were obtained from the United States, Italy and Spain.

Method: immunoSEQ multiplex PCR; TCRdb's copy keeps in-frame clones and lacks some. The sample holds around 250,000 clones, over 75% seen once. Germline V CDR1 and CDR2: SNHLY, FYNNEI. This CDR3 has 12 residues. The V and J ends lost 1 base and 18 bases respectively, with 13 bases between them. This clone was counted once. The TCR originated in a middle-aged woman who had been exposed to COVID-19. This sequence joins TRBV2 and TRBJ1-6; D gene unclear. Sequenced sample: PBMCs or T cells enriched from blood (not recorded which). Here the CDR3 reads CASSEERLWHHF. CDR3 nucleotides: TGTGCCAGCAGTGAAGAGAGGCTTTGGCACCACTTT.